The 28 T cell receptor beta chains reported below all come from one sample, sequenced in a study of T cell responses to AZD1222 COVID-19 vaccine. TCRdb's table, derived via immunoSEQ multiplex PCR, lists solely in-frame clones and lacks some. The table has about 81,000 clones, around 90% seen once; the top ten hold about 8%. Source: peripheral blood, taken 28 days after the second AZD1222 dose. These TCRs come from an adult who received the AZD1222 COVID-19 vaccine.

This chain links TRBV6-5 with TRBJ2-7; D possibly corresponds to TRBD2 (6 bases). Germline loops: CDR1 MNHEY, CDR2 SVGAGI. Trimming removed 11 bases at V and 4 bases at J, with 21 bases between. This CDR3 comprises 14 residues. CDR3 amino acids: CAGSGQKGTYEQYF. The CDR3 region has the DNA TGTGCCGGGAGCGGGCAAAAGGGGACTTACGAGCAGTACTTC.

This clone was seen only once. V is TRBV29-1 and J is TRBJ2-6; D is ambiguous. The V end was cut by 4 bases, the J end by 0 bases, with 4 bases between. The germline V gene encodes CDR1 SQVTM and CDR2 ANQGSEA. There are 13 residues in the CDR3. The CDR3 is CSVAPSGANVLTF. The DNA for the CDR3 is TGCAGCGTTGCACCCTCTGGGGCCAACGTCCTGACTTTC. The variable domain in full, with the rest retrieved from reference TRBV29-1 and TRBJ2-6, is SAVISQKPSRDICQRGTSLTIQCQVDSQVTMMFWYRQQPGQSLTLIATANQGSEATYESGFVIDKFPISRPNLTFSTLTVSNMSPEDSSIYLCSVAPSGANVLTFGAGSRLTVL.

The sample holds one count of this clone. This chain connects TRBV29-1 to TRBJ1-5, with D maybe TRBD1 (5 bases). The CDR3 has 13 residues. V lost 3 bases and J 3 bases, leaving 9 bases between the germline ends. Germline V lookup: CDR1 SQVTM, CDR2 ANQGSEA. The CDR3 spells CSVDTGPNQPQHF. The CDR3 DNA reads as TGCAGCGTTGATACGGGGCCCAATCAGCCCCAGCATTTT.

This chain connects TRBV4-3 to TRBJ1-2; TRBD1 is a possible D gene (6 bases). Germline-derived CDR1 and CDR2 are LGHNA and YSLEER. This CDR3 has 16 amino acids. Trimming pared 4 bases from V and 5 bases from J, leaving 20 bases between. DNA for the CDR3: TGCGCCAGCAGCCCTGGGGTGGGGGGCGTAAGGTATGGCTACACCTTC. It is translated as CASSPGVGGVRYGYTF.

V usage is TRBV24-1 and J usage is TRBJ2-7; D gene uncertain. V was shortened by 1 base and J by 3 bases, with 0 bases between the two germline ends. This CDR3 contains 11 residues. Germline loops: CDR1 KGHDR, CDR2 SFDVKD. CDR3 sequence (DNA): TGTGCCACCAGTGATTTCTACGAGCAGTACTTC. As protein: CATSDFYEQYF.

As concerns this clone: The junction departs from the called germline gene at one end, perhaps through a read error. The chain is built from TRBV2 and TRBJ2-3, with TRBD2 matching over 7 bases. The CDR3 has 13 residues. The germline V gene encodes CDR1 SNHLY and CDR2 FYNNEI. CDR3 amino acids: CTSNLRGADTQYF. In nucleotides, the CDR3 is TGTACCAGCAACCTACGGGGGGCAGATACGCAGTATTTT.

This chain connects TRBV7-8 to TRBJ2-2; 14 bases fit TRBD2. CDR3 length: 16 amino acids. The trim removed 5 bases at V and 6 bases at J, leaving 5 bases unmatched. CDR1 and CDR2 (germline): SGHVS, FQNEAQ. CDR3: CASSPPGLAGAGELFF. DNA for the CDR3: TGTGCCAGCAGCCCTCCGGGACTAGCGGGAGCCGGGGAGCTGTTTTTT.

The J gene is TRBJ2-2, the V gene TRBV6-2 or TRBV6-3, with 7 bases lining up with TRBD2. V dropped 4 bases and J dropped 8; count of bases not matched to a gene: 7. This CDR3 contains 14 residues. Germline CDR1 reads MNHEY; CDR2 reads SVGEGT. CDR3 nucleotide sequence: TGTGCCAGCAGTTCCGGGGGGTTTAGAGGGGAGCTGTTTTTT. It is translated as CASSSGGFRGELFF.

The rearrangement joins TRBV5-1 to TRBJ2-7, with D perhaps TRBD1 (6 bases). Germline CDR1 SGHRS, CDR2 YFSETQ. There are 13 residues in the CDR3. With 7 bases removed from V and 4 bases from J, the gap between germline ends came to 15 bases. The CDR3 region is CASATQQGYEQYF. Here the CDR3 DNA reads TGCGCCAGCGCTACCCAACAGGGTTACGAGCAGTACTTC.

This chain uses TRBV13 with TRBJ2-1; 9 bases are a match to TRBD1. The CDR3 extends over 11 amino acids. V gave up 5 bases and J gave up 12 bases; unmatched junction bases: 2. Germline values: CDR1 PRHDT, CDR2 FYEKMQ (reference sequence). The CDR3 region has the DNA TGTGCCAGCAGCGGACAGGGGACGCAGTTCTTC. This encodes CASSGQGTQFF. Full variable domain (outside the CDR3, taken from reference TRBV13 and TRBJ2-1): AAGVIQSPRHLIKEKRETATLKCYPIPRHDTVYWYQQGPGQDPQFLISFYEKMQSDKGSIPDRFSAQQFSDYHSELNMSSLELGDSALYFCASSGQGTQFFGPGTRLTVL.

The chain links TRBV28 to TRBJ2-1, with 9 positions matching TRBD2. The germline V gene encodes CDR1 MDHEN and CDR2 SYDVKM. The V gene end was trimmed by 5 bases and the J gene end by 4 bases; junction bases not matched to a gene: 3. The CDR3 loop spans 14 amino acids. CDR3 DNA sequence: TGTGCCAGCAGTGCGGGAGGGGGTTACAATGAGCAGTTCTTC. It translates to CASSAGGGYNEQFF.

Notes on this clone: Other nucleotide sequences from this sample produce the same CDR3. V is TRBV10-3 and J is TRBJ2-5; 7 bases agree with TRBD1. The J segment lost 2 bases and the V segment lost 2 bases, leaving 2 bases of the junction unmatched. Germline CDR1 reads ENHRY; CDR2 reads SYGVKD. This CDR3 spans 14 amino acids. The CDR3 DNA reads as TGTGCCATCAGTGAGAGCAGGGGGCAAGAGACCCAGTACTTC. Residues: CAISESRGQETQYF.

The chain uses TRBV4-3 and TRBJ2-7, with a weak D call TRBD1 (5 bases). Trimming shortened V by 0 bases and J by 2 bases, and 14 bases separated the two germline ends. Germline values: CDR1 LGHNA, CDR2 YSLEER. CDR3 length: 16 residues. This chain's CDR3 is CASSQEWGMAAYEQYF. The DNA of the CDR3 is TGCGCCAGCAGCCAAGAGTGGGGCATGGCGGCCTACGAGCAGTACTTC.

The chain couples TRBV9 to TRBJ2-3; 11 bases map to TRBD2. V shed 0 bases and J 0 bases; nucleotides not matched to a gene: 9. CDR1 and CDR2 (germline): SGDLS, YYNGEE. The CDR3 is 19 amino acids. The CDR3 protein is CASSVGASGRPASTDTQYF. In nucleotides, the CDR3 is TGTGCCAGCAGCGTAGGTGCTAGCGGGAGGCCGGCCAGCACAGATACGCAGTATTTT.

The CDR3: CASSQEVWTEAFF. The CDR3 nucleotides read TGTGCCAGCAGCCAAGAAGTGTGGACTGAAGCTTTCTTT. The chain recombines TRBV3-1 (or the pseudogene TRBV3-2) with TRBJ1-1; D unresolved. This CDR3 comprises 13 residues. V gave up 0 bases and J gave up 5 bases, with 7 bases separating them. Germline assignment: CDR1 LGHDT and CDR2 YNNKEL (reference sequence).

The rearrangement joins TRBV27 to TRBJ2-7, with D possibly TRBD2 on 6 matching bases. This CDR3 region has 15 residues. Germline V gene data show CDR1 as MNHEY and CDR2 as SMNVEV (reference sequence). Between the trimmed V and J ends, which lost 2 bases and 0 bases, there was a span of 11 bases. The CDR3 region is CASSLGGLLSYEQYF. CDR3 DNA: TGTGCCAGCAGTTTAGGAGGACTACTCTCCTACGAGCAGTACTTC.

This clone has a handful of counts. CDR3 region: CASSLTDENQPQHF. The DNA of the CDR3 is TGTGCCAGCAGTCTAACAGATGAGAATCAGCCCCAGCATTTT. The chain carries TRBV2 and TRBJ1-5; D is undetermined. V gave up 5 bases and J gave up 4 bases, with 12 bases separating them. The V gene's germline CDR1 is SNHLY and CDR2 FYNNEI. This CDR3 is built from 14 residues.

The gene calls are TRBV19 and TRBJ1-5; unclear D gene. The CDR3 length is 13 residues. Trimming took 10 bases from V and 0 from J, leaving 10 bases between them. CDR1 and CDR2 (germline): LNHDA, SQIVND (reference sequence). The CDR3 DNA sequence: TGTGCCACGAGTAGTAATAGCAATCAGCCCCAGCATTTT. Its protein is CATSSNSNQPQHF.

The gene calls are TRBV19 and TRBJ1-5; TRBD1 matches 10 bases. J lost 6 bases, V lost 6 bases, and 5 bases had no gene match. The CDR3 has 14 residues. Germline loops: CDR1 LNHDA, CDR2 SQIVND (reference sequence). CDR3 sequence (DNA): TGTGCCAGTAGACCGGGACAGGGGAGTCAGCCCCAGCATTTT. Translating gives CASRPGQGSQPQHF.

The chain recombines TRBV5-1 with TRBJ2-1, with D maybe TRBD2 (6 bases). Germline loops: CDR1 SGHRS, CDR2 YFSETQ. CDR3 length: 13 residues. V dropped 0 bases and J dropped 9 bases, with 10 bases sitting between them. The CDR3 loop is CASSLVVGGEQFF. The CDR3 region has the DNA TGCGCCAGCAGCTTGGTGGTGGGAGGTGAGCAGTTCTTC.

This chain links TRBV28 with TRBJ2-1; the D call may be TRBD1 or TRBD2 (6 bases each). Trimming took off 1 base at V and 0 bases at J, with 13 bases between the two ends. Germline-derived CDR1 and CDR2 are MDHEN and SYDVKM. The CDR3 runs 17 residues. The CDR3 DNA is TGTGCCAGCAGTTTATCTCTAGGGGGGAGCTCCTACAATGAGCAGTTCTTC. Translating gives CASSLSLGGSSYNEQFF.

The chain is built from TRBV11-2 and TRBJ2-1, with TRBD2 identical over 10 bases. The ends lost 10 bases at V and 8 bases at J; junction bases unmatched: 11. The CDR3 consists of 14 residues. The germline V gene has CDR1 SGHAT and CDR2 FQNNGV. This CDR3 is CATNPGLANDEQFF. The DNA of the CDR3 is TGTGCCACTAACCCGGGACTAGCGAATGATGAGCAGTTCTTC.

This rearrangement joins TRBV27 to TRBJ1-5, with 7 bases matching TRBD1. The CDR3 sequence is 16 residues long. Trimming cost V 5 bases and J 2 bases; bases outside gene matches: 9. CDR1 MNHEY and CDR2 SMNVEV come from the germline V gene (reference sequence). The chain's CDR3 is CASSPLWDSRNQPQHF. The CDR3 DNA reads TGTGCCAGCAGTCCACTCTGGGACAGCCGCAATCAGCCCCAGCATTTT.

This clone was picked up one time. This chain joins TRBV28 and TRBJ2-5; a possible D gene is TRBD1 (6 bases). Trimming cost V 4 bases and J 7 bases, with 25 bases left between them. The CDR3 is made up of 17 amino acids. Germline-derived CDR1 and CDR2 are MDHEN and SYDVKM. The CDR3 loop is CASSSPDRGGSVRTQYF. The CDR3 DNA is TGTGCCAGCAGTTCTCCGGACAGAGGGGGTTCTGTTCGGACCCAGTACTTC.

The CDR3 DNA follows: TGTGCCAGCAGCTCTATGGTCTCCTACAATGAGCAGTTCTTC. It specifies CASSSMVSYNEQFF. This rearrangement joins TRBV5-5 to TRBJ2-1; D uncertain. The CDR3 spans 14 residues. Trimming took 3 bases from V and 0 from J, leaving 7 bases between them. The germline CDR1 and CDR2 sequences are SGHKS and YYEKEE (reference sequence).

J is TRBJ2-2 and V is TRBV19; D perhaps matches TRBD2 (5 bases). This CDR3 has 15 amino acids. The germline V and J ends were trimmed by 6 bases and 6 bases, with 17 bases remaining between them. Germline loops: CDR1 LNHDA, CDR2 SQIVND (reference sequence). CDR3 amino acids: CASRRGLGGPGELFF. The CDR3 bases are TGTGCCAGTAGGAGAGGGCTAGGAGGCCCCGGGGAGCTGTTTTTT.

The chain has TRBV18 and TRBJ1-2; 7 positions agree with TRBD1. There are 13 residues in the CDR3. The germline gives CDR1 KGHSH, CDR2 LQKENI. J lost 3 bases, V lost 4 bases, and 2 bases had no gene match. CDR3 sequence (DNA): TGTGCCAGCTCACTTGGGACAGACTATGGCTACACCTTC. Translation gives CASSLGTDYGYTF. The entire variable domain, with the rest obtained from reference TRBV18 and TRBJ1-2, is as follows: NAGVMQNPRHLVRRRGQEARLRCSPMKGHSHVYWYRQLPEEGLKFMVYLQKENIIDESGMPKERFSAEFPKEGPSILRIQQVVRGDSAAYFCASSLGTDYGYTFGSGTRLTVV.

V is TRBV5-5 and J is TRBJ1-1, with D unclear. The germline V gene has CDR1 SGHKS and CDR2 YYEKEE (reference sequence). V dropped 4 bases and J dropped 3 bases, with 10 bases sitting between them. The length of the CDR3 is 13 residues. The CDR3 region is CASSPGWDTEAFF. As DNA, the CDR3 is TGTGCCAGCAGCCCTGGGTGGGACACTGAAGCTTTCTTT.